The T cell receptor (beta chain) under discussion was sequenced for a study of beta chain features in type 1 diabetes. Study-level points and caveats: Although PCR might favor shorter templates, it would do so equally in patients and controls. People with Type 1 diabetes carried modestly yet significantly shorter TCRB CDR3s in all four CD4+ subsets.

Only a few counts were recorded for this clone. Its antigen is unidentified. From germline, CDR1 is SGHRS and CDR2 YFSETQ. The CDR3 length is 12 residues. Between the trimmed V and J ends, which lost 0 bases and 5 bases, there was a span of 6 bases. Every isolated RNA sample was fully reverse transcribed, so sequencing captured expressed TCRB transcripts. Reads from naive, central memory and regulatory T cell samples averaged about 3.3 million. The repertoire was sequenced with immunoSEQ multiplex PCR; TCRdb's copy has only in-frame clones and lacks some. The sample lists about 660,000 clones, roughly 13% occurring once. A sort by CD45RO/CCR7/CD25/CD127/CD95/CD27 yielded CD4+ naive, central memory, regulatory and stem cell-like memory cells.

The sample comprised naive CD4+ T cells from blood. This TCR was recovered from a man between 18 and 35 years old with type 1 diabetes. The rearrangement uses TRBV5-1 and TRBJ2-7, with D hard to call. The CDR3 DNA is TGCGCCAGCAGCTTGGAACGCGACGAGCAGTACTTC. It codes for CASSLERDEQYF.